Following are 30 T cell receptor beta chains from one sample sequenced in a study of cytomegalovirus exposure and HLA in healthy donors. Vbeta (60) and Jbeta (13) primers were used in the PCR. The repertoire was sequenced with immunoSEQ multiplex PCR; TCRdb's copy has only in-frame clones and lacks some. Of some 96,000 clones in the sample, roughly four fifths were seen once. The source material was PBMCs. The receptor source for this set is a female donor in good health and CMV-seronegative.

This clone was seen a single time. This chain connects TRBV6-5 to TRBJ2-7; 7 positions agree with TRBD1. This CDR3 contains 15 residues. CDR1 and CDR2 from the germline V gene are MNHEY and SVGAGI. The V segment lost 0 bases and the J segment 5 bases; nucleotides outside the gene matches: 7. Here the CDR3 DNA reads TGTGCCAGCAGTTACTCGGGGACAGAATTCGACGAGCAGTACTTC. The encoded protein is CASSYSGTEFDEQYF.

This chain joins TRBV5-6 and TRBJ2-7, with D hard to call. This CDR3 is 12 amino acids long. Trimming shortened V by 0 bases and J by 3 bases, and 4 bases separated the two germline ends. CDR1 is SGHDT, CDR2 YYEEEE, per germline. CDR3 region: CASSLVNYEQYF. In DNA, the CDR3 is TGTGCCAGCAGCTTGGTTAACTACGAGCAGTACTTC.

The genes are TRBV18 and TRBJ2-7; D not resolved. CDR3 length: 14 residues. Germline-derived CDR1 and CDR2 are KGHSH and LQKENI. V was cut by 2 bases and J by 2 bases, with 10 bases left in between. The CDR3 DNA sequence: TGTGCCAGCTCACCAGCGGCACAAACCTACGAGCAGTACTTC. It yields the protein CASSPAAQTYEQYF.

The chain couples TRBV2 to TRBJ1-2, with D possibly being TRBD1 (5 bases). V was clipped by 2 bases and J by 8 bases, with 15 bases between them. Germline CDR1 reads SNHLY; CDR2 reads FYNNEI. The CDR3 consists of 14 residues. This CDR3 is CASSEYSGEDGYTF. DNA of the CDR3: TGTGCCAGCAGTGAATATTCGGGGGAGGACGGCTACACCTTC.

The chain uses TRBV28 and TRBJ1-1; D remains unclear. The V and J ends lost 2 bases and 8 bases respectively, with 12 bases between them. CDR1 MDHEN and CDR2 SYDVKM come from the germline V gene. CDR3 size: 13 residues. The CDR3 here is CASSLPLMREAFF. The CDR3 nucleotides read TGTGCCAGCAGTTTACCCTTGATGCGAGAAGCTTTCTTT.

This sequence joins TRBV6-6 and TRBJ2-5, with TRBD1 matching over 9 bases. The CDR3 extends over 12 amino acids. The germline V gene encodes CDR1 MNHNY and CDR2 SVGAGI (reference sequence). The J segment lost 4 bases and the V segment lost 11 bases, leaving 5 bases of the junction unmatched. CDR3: CALGTGIETQYF. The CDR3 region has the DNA TGTGCCCTCGGGACAGGGATAGAGACCCAGTACTTC.

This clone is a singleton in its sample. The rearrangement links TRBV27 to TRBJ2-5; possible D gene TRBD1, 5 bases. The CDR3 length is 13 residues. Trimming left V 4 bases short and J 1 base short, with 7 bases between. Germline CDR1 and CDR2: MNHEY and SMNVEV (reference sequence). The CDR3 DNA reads TGTGCCAGCAGTTCAGGGTTCCAAGAGACCCAGTACTTC. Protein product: CASSSGFQETQYF.

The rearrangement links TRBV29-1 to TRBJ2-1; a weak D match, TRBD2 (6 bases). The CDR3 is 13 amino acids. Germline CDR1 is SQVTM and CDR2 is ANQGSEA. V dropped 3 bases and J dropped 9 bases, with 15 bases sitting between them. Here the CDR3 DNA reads TGCAGCGTTGACTCGGGGGTACCCCGTGAGCAGTTCTTC. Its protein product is CSVDSGVPREQFF.

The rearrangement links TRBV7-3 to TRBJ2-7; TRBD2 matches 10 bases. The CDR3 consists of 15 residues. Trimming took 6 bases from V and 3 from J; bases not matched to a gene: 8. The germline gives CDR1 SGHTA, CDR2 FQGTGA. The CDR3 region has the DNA TGTGCCAGCAGTGTCCGTAGCGGGAGGCACTACGAGCAGTACTTC. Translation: CASSVRSGRHYEQYF.

The CDR3 nucleotides read TGTGCCAGCTCACCGCGGGGAGAGCAGTTCTTC. Amino acid sequence: CASSPRGEQFF. The J gene is TRBJ2-1, the V gene TRBV18, with a tentative D call TRBD2 (6 bases). Germline CDR1 KGHSH, CDR2 LQKENI. The V end was cut by 3 bases, the J end by 10 bases, with 7 bases between. This CDR3 is built from 11 residues.

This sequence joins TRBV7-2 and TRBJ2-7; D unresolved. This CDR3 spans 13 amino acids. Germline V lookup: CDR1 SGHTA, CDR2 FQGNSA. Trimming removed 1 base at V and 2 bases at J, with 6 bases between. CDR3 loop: CASSLGAPYEQYF. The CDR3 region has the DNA TGTGCCAGCAGCTTAGGAGCCCCCTACGAGCAGTACTTC.

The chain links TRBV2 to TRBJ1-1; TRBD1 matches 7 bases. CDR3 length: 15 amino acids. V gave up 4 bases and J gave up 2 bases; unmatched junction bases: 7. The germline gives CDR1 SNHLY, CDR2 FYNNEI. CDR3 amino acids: CASSVQGVRNTEAFF. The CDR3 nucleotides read TGTGCCAGCAGTGTTCAGGGGGTTCGAAACACTGAAGCTTTCTTT.

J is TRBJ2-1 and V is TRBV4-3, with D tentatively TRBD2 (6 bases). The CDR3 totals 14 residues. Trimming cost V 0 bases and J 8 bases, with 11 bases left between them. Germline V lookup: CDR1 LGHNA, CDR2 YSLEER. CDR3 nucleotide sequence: TGCGCCAGCAGCCAAGAGGTCGGGAGCGATGAGCAGTTCTTC. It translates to CASSQEVGSDEQFF.

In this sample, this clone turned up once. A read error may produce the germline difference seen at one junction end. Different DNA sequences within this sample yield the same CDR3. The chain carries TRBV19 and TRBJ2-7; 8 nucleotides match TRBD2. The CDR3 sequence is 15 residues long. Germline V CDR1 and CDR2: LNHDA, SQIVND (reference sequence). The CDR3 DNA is TGTGCTAGTAGTATAGGTGGTAGCGGGACCTACGAGCAGTACTTC. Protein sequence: CASSIGGSGTYEQYF.

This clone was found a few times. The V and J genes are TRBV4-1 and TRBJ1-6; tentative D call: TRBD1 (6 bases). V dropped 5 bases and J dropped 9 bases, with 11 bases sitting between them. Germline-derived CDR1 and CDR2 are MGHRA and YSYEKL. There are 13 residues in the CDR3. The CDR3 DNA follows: TGCGCCAGCAGCTTATCAGGGGTTTCACCCCTCCACTTT. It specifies CASSLSGVSPLHF.

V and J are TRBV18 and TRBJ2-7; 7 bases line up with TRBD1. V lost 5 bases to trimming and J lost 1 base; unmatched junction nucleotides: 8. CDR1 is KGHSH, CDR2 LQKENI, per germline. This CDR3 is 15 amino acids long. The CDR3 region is CASSIGQEPSYEQYF. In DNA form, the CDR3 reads TGTGCCAGCTCAATCGGACAGGAGCCGTCCTACGAGCAGTACTTC.

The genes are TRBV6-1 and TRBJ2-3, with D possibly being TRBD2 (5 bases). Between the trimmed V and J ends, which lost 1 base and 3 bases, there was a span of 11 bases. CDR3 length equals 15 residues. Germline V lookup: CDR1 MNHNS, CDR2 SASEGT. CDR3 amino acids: CASSEVVSGTDTQYF. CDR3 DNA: TGTGCCAGCAGTGAAGTGGTGTCGGGGACAGATACGCAGTATTTT.

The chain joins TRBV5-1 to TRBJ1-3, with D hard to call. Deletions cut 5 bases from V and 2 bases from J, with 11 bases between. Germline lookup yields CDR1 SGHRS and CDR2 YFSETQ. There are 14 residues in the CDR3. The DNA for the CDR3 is TGCGCCAGCAGTTCCCCGGGAGCTGGAAACACCATATATTTT. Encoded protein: CASSSPGAGNTIYF.

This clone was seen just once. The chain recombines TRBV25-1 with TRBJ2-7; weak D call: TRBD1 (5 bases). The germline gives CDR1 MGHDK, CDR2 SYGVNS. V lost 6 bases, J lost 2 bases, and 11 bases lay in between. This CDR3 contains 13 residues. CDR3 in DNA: TGTGCCAGCAGACCCGACAGTCCCTACGAGCAGTACTTC. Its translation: CASRPDSPYEQYF.

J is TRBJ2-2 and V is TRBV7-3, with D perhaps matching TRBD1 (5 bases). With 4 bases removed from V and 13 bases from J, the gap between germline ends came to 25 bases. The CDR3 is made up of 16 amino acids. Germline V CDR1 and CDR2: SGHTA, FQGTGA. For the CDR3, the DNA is TGTGCCAGCAGCTCTGCAGGGATAAGGAACTCCTTAGGGCTGTTTTTT. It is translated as CASSSAGIRNSLGLFF.

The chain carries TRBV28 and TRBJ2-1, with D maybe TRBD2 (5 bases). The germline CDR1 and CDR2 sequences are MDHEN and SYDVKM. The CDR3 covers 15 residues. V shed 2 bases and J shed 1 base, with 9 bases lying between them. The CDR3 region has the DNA TGTGCCAGCAGTTTAGATAGCGAATCCTACAATGAGCAGTTCTTC. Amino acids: CASSLDSESYNEQFF.

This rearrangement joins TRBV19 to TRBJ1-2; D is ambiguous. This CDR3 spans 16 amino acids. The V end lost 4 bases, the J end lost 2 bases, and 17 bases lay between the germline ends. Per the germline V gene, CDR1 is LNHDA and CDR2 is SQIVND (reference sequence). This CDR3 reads CASSTETDYENYGYTF. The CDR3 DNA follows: TGTGCCAGTAGTACCGAAACGGACTATGAGAACTATGGCTACACCTTC.

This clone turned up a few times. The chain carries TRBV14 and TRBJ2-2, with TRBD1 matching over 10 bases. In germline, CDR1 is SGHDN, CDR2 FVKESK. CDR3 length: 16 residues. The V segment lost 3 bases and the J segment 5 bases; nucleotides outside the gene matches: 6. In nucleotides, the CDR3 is TGTGCCAGCAGCCATTGGGGACAGGGGAAAACCGGGGAGCTGTTTTTT. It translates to CASSHWGQGKTGELFF.

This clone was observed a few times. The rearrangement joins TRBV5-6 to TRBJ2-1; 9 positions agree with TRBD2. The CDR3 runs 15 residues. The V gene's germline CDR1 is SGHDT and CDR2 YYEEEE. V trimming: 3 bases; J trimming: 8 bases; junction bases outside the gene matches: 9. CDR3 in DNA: TGTGCCAGCAGCTGGGGGACTAGCTTTGGCTATGAGCAGTTCTTC. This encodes CASSWGTSFGYEQFF. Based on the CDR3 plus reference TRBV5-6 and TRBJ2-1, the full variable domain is DAGVTQSPTHLIKTRGQQVTLRCSPKSGHDTVSWYQQALGQGPQFIFQYYEEEERQRGNFPDRFSGHQFPNYSSELNVNALLLGDSALYLCASSWGTSFGYEQFFGPGTRLTVL.

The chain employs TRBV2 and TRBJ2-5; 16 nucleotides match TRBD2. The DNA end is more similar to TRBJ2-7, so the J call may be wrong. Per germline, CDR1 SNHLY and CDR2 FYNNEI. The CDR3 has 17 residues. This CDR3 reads CASSPGTSGRARYEQYF. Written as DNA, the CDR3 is TGTGCCAGCAGTCCCGGGACTAGCGGGAGGGCCAGGTACGAGCAGTACTTC.

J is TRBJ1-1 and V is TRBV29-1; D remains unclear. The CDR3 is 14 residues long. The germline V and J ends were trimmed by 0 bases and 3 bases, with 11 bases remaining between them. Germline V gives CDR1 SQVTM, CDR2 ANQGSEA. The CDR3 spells CSVEDLQVYTEAFF. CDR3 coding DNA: TGCAGCGTTGAAGATCTGCAGGTATACACTGAAGCTTTCTTT.

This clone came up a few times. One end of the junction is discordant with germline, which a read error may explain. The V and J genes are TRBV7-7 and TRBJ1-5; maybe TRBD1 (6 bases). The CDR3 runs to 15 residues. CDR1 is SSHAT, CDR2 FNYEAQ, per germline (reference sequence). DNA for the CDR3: TGTGCTAGCAGGCGAGAACAGGGTAGGAGTCAGCCCCAGCATTTT. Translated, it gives CASRREQGRSQPQHF.

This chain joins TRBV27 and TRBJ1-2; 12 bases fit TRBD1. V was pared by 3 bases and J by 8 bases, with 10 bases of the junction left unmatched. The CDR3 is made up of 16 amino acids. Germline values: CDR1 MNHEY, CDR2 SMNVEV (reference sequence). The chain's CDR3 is CASSFSGQGAFRGYTF. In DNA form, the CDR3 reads TGTGCCAGCAGTTTCTCGGGACAGGGGGCGTTCAGGGGCTACACCTTC.

CDR3 DNA sequence: TGTGCCATCAGTGAAGGGAGGAAAGCTTTCTTT. This translates into CAISEGRKAFF. This chain uses TRBV10-3 with TRBJ1-1, with unresolved D. CDR3 length: 11 amino acids. V dropped 3 bases and J dropped 9 bases, with 8 bases sitting between them. Germline CDR1 and CDR2: ENHRY and SYGVKD.

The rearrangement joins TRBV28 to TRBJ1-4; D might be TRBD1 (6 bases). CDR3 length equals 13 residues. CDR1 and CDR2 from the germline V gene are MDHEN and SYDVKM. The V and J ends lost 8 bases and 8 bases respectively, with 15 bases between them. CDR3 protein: CASVGLTGEKLFF. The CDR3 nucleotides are TGTGCCAGCGTGGGGTTAACAGGGGAAAAACTGTTTTTT.